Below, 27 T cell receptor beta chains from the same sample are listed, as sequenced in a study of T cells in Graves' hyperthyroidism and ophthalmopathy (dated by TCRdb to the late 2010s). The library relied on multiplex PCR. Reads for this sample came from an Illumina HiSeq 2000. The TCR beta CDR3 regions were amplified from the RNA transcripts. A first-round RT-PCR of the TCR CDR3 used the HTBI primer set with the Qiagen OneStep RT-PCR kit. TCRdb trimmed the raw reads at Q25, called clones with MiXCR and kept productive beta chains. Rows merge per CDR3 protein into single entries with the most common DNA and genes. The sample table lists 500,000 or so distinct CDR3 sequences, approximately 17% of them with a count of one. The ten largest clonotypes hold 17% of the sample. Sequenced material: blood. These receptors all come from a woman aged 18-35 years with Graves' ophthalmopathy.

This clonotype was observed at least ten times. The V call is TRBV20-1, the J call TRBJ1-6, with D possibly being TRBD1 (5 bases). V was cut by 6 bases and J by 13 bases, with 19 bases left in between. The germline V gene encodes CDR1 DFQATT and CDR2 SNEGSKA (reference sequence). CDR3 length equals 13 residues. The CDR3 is CSAQYEAGSPLHF. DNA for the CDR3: TGCAGTGCCCAGTACGAAGCAGGGTCGCCCCTCCACTTT.

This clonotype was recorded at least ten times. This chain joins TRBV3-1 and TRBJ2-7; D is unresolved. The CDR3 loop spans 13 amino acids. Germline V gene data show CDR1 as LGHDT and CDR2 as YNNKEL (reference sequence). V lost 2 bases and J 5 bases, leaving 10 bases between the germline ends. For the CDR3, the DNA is TGTGCCAGCAGCCAATGGGGTATTGACGAGCAGTACTTC. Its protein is CASSQWGIDEQYF.

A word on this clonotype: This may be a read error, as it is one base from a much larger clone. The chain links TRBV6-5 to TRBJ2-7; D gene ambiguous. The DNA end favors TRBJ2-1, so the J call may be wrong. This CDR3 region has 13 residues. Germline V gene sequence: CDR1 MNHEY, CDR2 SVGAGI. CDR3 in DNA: TGTGCCAGCAGTTACTCCGGAACCTACGAGCAGTTCTTC. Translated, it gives CASSYSGTYEQFF.

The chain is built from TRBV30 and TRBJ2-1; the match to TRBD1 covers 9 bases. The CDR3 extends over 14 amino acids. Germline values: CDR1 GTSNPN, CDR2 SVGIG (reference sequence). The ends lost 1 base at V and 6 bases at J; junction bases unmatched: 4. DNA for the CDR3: TGTGCCTGGAGTGGGGACAGGGCAGCCAATGAGCAGTTCTTC. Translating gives CAWSGDRAANEQFF.

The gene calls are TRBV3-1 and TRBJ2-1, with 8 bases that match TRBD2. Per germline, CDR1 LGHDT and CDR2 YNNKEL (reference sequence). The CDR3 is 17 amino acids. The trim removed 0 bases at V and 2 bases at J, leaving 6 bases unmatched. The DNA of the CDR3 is TGTGCCAGCAGCCAAGATAATCGGGGGGGCACCTACAATGAGCAGTTCTTC. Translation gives CASSQDNRGGTYNEQFF.

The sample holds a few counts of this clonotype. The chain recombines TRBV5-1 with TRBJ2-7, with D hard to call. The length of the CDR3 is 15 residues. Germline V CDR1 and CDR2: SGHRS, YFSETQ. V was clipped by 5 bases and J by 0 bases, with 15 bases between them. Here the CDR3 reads CASRTGPLSSYEQYF. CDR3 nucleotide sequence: TGCGCCAGCAGGACGGGCCCCTTGAGCTCCTACGAGCAGTACTTC. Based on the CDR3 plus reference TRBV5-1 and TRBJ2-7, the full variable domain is KAGVTQTPRYLIKTRGQQVTLSCSPISGHRSVSWYQQTPGQGLQFLFEYFSETQRNKGNFPGRFSGRQFSNSRSEMNVSTLELGDSALYLCASRTGPLSSYEQYFGPGTRLTVT.

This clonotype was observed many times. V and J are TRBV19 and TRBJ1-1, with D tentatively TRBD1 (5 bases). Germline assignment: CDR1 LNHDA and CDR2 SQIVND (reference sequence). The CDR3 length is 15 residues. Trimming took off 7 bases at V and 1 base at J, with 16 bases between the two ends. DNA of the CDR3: TGTGCCAGTACCCCCCAGGGAGTGGGGAACACTGAAGCTTTCTTT. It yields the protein CASTPQGVGNTEAFF. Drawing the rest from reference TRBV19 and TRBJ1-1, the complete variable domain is DGGITQSPKYLFRKEGQNVTLSCEQNLNHDAMYWYRQDPGQGLRLIYYSQIVNDFQKGDIAEGYSVSREKKESFPLTVTSAQKNPTAFYLCASTPQGVGNTEAFFGQGTRLTVV.

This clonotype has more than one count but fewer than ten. CDR3 protein: CASRDGHPNTIYF. DNA for the CDR3: TGTGCCAGCAGGGACGGACATCCAAACACCATATATTTT. The chain joins TRBV12-3 or TRBV12-4 to TRBJ1-3; D is possibly TRBD1 (5 bases). V was trimmed by 6 bases and J by 6 bases, leaving 12 bases between them. The CDR3 sequence is 13 residues long.

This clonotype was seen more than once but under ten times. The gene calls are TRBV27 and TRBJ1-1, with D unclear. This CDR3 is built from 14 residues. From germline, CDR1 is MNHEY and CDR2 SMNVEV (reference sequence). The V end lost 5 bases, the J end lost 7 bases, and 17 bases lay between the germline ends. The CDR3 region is CASSASRSGYEAFF. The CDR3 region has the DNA TGTGCCAGCAGTGCATCCCGAAGTGGATATGAAGCTTTCTTT.

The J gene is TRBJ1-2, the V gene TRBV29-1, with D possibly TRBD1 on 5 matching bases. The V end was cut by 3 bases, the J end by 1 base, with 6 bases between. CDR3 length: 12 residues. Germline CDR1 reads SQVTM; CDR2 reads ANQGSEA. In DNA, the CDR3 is TGCAGCGTTGAGGGGGATAACTATGGCTACACCTTC. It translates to CSVEGDNYGYTF.

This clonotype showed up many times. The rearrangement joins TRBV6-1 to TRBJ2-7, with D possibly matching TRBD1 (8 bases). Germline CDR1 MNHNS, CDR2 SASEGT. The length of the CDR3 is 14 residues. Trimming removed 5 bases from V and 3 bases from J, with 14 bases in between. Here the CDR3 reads CASSRNRGGYEQYF. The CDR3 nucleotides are TGTGCCAGCAGTCGCAACAGGGGGGGCTACGAGCAGTACTTC.

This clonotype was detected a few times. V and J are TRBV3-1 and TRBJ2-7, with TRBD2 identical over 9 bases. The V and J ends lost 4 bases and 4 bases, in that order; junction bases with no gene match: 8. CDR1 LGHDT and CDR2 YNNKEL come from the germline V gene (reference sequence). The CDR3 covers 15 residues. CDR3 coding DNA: TGTGCCAGCAGCCCTTTAGCGGGGGTGGGATACGAGCAGTACTTC. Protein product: CASSPLAGVGYEQYF.

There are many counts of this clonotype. The CDR3 nucleotides read TGTGCCAGCAGCTTAATCGAGAGAAACAATGAGCAGTTCTTC. Translated, it gives CASSLIERNNEQFF. J is TRBJ2-1 and V is TRBV7-3; D is unclear. CDR3 length: 14 amino acids. Trimming stripped 1 base from V and 5 bases from J, with 9 bases between. Looked up from germline, CDR1 is SGHTA and CDR2 is FQGTGA.

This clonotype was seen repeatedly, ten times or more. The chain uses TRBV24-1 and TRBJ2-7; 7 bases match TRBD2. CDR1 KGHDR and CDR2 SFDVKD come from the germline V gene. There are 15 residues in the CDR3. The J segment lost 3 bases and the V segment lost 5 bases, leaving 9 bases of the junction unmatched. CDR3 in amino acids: CATSGWGGSGYEQYF. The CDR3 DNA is TGTGCCACCAGTGGGTGGGGAGGGTCTGGCTACGAGCAGTACTTC.

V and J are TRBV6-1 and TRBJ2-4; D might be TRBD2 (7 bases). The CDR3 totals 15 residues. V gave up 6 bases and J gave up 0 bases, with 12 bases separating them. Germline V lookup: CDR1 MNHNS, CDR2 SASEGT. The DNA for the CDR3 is TGTGCCAGCAGACTAAGGGGGGGAGCCAAAAACATTCAGTACTTC. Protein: CASRLRGGAKNIQYF.

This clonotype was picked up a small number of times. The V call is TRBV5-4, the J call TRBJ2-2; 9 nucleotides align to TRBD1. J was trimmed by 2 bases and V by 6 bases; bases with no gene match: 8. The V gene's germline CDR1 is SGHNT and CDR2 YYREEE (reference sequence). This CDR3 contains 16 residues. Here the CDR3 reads CASNSGTGLNTGELFF. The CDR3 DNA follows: TGTGCCAGCAACAGTGGGACAGGGCTAAACACCGGGGAGCTGTTTTTT.

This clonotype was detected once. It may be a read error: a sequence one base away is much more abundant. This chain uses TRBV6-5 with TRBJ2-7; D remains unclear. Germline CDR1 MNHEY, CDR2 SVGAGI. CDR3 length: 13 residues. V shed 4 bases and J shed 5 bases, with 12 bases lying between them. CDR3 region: CASSSVLWNEQYF. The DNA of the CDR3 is TGTGCCAGCAGTTCGGTCCTGTGGAACGAGCAGTACTTC.

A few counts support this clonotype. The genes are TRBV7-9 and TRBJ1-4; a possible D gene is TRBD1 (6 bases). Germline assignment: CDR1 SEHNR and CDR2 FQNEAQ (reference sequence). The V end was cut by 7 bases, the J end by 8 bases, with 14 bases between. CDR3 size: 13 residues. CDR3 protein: CASTWGAQEKLFF. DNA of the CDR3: TGTGCCAGCACTTGGGGGGCGCAGGAAAAACTGTTTTTT.

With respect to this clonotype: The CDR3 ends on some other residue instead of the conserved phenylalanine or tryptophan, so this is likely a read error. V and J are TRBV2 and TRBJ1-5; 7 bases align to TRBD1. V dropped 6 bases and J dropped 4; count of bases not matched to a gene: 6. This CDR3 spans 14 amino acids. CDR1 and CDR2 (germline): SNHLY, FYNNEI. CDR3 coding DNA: TGTGCCAGCAGCTTATCCAGGGGGAATCAGCCCCAGCATCTT. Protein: CASSLSRGNQPQHL.

CDR3 region: CASSQDLSGAPYEQYF. The CDR3 DNA reads as TGTGCCAGCAGCCAAGATTTGTCAGGGGCCCCCTACGAGCAGTACTTC. The J gene is TRBJ2-7, the V gene TRBV3-1, with a possible D match to TRBD1 (6 bases). The CDR3 is 16 residues long. Germline V gene data show CDR1 as LGHDT and CDR2 as YNNKEL (reference sequence). Trimming shortened V by 0 bases and J by 2 bases, and 14 bases separated the two germline ends.

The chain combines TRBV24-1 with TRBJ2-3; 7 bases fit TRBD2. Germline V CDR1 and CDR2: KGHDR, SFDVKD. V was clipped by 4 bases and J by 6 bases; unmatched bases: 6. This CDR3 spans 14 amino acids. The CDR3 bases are TGTGCCACCAGTGAAACCGTCGGGGGGGATACGCAGTATTTT. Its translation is CATSETVGGDTQYF.

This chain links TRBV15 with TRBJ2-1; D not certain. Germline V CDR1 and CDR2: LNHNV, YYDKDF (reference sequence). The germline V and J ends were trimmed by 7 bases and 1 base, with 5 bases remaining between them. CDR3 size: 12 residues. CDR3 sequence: CATKESYNEQFF. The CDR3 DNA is TGTGCCACCAAGGAGTCCTACAATGAGCAGTTCTTC.

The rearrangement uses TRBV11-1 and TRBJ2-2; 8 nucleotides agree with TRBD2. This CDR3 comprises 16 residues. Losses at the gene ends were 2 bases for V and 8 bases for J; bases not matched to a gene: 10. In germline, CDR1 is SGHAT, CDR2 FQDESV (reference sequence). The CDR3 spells CASSLTGTRFTGELFF. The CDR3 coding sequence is TGTGCCAGCAGCTTAACCGGGACTAGGTTCACGGGGGAGCTGTTTTTT.

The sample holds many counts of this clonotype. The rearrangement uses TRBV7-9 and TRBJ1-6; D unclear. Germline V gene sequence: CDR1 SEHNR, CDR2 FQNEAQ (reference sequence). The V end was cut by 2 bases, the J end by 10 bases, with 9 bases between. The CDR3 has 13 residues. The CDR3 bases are TGTGCCAGCAGCTTATACGCGGAATCACCCCTCCACTTT. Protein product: CASSLYAESPLHF.

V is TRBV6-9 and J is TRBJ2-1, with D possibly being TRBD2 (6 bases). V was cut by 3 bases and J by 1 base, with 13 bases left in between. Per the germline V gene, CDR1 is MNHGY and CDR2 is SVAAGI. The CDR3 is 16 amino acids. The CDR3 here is CASSYPPGLSYNEQFF. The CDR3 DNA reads TGTGCCAGCAGTTACCCCCCGGGACTTTCCTACAATGAGCAGTTCTTC.

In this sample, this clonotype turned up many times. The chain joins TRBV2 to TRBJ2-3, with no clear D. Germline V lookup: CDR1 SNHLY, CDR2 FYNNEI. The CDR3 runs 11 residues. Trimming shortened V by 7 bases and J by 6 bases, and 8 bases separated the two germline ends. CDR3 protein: CASTFKDTQYF. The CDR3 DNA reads TGTGCCAGCACCTTTAAGGATACGCAGTATTTT. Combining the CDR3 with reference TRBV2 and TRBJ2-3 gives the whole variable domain EPEVTQTPSHQVTQMGQEVILRCVPISNHLYFYWYRQILGQKVEFLVSFYNNEISEKSEIFDDQFSVERPDGSNFTLKIRSTKLEDSAMYFCASTFKDTQYFGPGTRLTVL.

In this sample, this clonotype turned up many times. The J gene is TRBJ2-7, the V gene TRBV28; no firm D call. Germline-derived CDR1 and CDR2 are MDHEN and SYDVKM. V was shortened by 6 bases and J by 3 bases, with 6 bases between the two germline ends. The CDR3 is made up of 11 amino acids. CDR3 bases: TGTGCCAGCAGCTTAGACTACGAGCAGTACTTC. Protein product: CASSLDYEQYF.